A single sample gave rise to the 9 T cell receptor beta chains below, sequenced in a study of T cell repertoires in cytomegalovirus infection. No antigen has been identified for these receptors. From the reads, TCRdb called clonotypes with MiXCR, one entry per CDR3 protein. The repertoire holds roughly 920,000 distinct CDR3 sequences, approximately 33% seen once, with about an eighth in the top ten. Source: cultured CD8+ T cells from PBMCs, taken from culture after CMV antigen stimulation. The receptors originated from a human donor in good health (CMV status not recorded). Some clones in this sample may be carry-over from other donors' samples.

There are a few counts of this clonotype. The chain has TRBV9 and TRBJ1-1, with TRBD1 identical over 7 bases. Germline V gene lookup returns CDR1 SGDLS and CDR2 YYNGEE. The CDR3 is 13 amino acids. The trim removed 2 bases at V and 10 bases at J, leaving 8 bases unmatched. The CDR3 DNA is TGTGCCAGCAGCGTCAAGGGGGCTACGGGAGCTTTCTTT. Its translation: CASSVKGATGAFF.

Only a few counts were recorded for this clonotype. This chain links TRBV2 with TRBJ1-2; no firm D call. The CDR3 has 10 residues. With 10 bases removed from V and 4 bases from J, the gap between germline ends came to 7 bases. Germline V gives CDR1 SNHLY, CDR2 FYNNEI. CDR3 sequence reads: CATYAYGYTF. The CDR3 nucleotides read TGTGCCACCTACGCCTATGGCTACACCTTC.

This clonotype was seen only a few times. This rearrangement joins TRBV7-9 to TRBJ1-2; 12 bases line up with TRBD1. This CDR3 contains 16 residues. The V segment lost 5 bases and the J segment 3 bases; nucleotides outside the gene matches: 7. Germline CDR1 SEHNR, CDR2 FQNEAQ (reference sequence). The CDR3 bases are TGTGCCAGCAGCCCCCGGGACAGGGGGCTTGACTATGGCTACACCTTC. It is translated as CASSPRDRGLDYGYTF.

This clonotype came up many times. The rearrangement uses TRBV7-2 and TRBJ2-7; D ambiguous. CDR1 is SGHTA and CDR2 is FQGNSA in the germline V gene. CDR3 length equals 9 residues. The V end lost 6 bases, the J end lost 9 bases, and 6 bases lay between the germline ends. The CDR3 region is CASRVGQYV. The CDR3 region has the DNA TGTGCCAGCAGAGTCGGGCAGTACGTC.

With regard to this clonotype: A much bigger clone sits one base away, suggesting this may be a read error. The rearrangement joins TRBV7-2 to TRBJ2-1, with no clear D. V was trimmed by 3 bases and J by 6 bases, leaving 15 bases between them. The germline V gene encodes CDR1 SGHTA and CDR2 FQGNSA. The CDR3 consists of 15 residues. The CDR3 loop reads CASSFFEQQFNEQFF. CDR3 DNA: TGTGCCAGCAGCTTTTTCGAGCAGCAGTTCAATGAGCAGTTCTTC.

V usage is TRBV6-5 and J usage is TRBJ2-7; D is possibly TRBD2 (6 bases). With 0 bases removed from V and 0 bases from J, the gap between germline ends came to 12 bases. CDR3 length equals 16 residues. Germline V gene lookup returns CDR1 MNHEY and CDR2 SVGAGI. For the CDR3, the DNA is TGTGCCAGCAGTTACTCGCCGGGGGATAGCTCCTACGAGCAGTACGTC. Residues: CASSYSPGDSSYEQYV.

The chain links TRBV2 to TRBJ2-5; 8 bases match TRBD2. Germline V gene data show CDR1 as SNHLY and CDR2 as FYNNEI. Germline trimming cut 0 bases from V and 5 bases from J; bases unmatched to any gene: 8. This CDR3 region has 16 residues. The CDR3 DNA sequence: TGTGCCAGCAGTGAAGCCCTGCCGGGAGGGAAGGAGACCCAGTACTTC. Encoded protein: CASSEALPGGKETQYF.

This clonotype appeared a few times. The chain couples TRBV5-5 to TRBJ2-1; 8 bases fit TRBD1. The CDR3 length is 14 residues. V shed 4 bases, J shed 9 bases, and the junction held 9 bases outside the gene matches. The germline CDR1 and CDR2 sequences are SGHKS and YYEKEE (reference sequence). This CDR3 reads CASSSRRQGLEQFF. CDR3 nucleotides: TGTGCCAGCAGCAGCCGACGACAGGGGCTTGAGCAGTTCTTC.

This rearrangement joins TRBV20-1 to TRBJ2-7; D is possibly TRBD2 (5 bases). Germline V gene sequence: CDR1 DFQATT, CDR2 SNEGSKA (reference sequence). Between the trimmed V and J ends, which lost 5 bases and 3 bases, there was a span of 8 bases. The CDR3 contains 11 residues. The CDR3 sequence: CSAGRDYEQYV. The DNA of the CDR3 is TGCAGTGCTGGACGGGACTACGAGCAGTACGTC.